This T cell receptor beta chain appears in the sequencing data of a study of CD8 T cells in ankylosing spondylitis. Library preparation for TCR beta used quantitative 5'-RACE with molecular barcodes. TCRdb called the 5' RACE reads again in MiXCR, with one record for every CDR3 protein. Counted here are some 130,000 distinct CDR3 sequences, about 7.3% occurring once; the ten biggest clones make up under 15%. Per the germline V gene, CDR1 is SGHTA and CDR2 is FQGNSA. This CDR3 is 15 amino acids long. Trimming took 5 bases from V and 5 from J, leaving 18 bases between them. Study conclusions and caveats: Peripheral blood held disease-linked clones only at relatively low frequency, and these were CD8+. Among TCR beta sequences, a motif of eight highly homologous variants appeared characteristic of ankylosing spondylitis blood.

This clonotype was observed a few times. Its antigen is as yet unknown. The sequence was collected from a female donor with ankylosing spondylitis or in good health (not recorded which). The chain couples TRBV7-2 to TRBJ1-1; D remains unclear. Sequencing was done on a sample of blood, either unsorted or a sorted T cell fraction (not recorded which). This CDR3 is CASSPQKGMGTEAFF. CDR3 coding DNA: TGTGCCAGCAGCCCTCAAAAGGGTATGGGGACTGAAGCTTTCTTT.